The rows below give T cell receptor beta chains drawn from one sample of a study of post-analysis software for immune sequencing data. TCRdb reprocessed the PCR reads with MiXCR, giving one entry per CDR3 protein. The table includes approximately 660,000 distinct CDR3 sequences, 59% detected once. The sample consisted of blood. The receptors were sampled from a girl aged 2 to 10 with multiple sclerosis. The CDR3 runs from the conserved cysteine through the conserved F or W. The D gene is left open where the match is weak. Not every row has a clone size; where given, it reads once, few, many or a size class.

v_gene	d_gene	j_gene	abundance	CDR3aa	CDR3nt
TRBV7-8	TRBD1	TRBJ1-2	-	CASSFPGQDYGYTF	TGTGCCAGCAGCTTCCCGGGACAGGACTATGGCTACACCTTC
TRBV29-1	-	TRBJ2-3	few	CSVAVTSSSTDTQYF	TGCAGCGTAGCGGTGACGTCCTCTAGCACAGATACGCAGTATTTT
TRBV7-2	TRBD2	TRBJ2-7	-	CASSLDLAGGYEQYF	TGTGCCAGCAGCTTAGATCTAGCGGGAGGGTACGAGCAGTACTTC
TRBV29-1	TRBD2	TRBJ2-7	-	CSVRDLAGGTLSSYEQYF	TGCAGCGTTAGGGATCTAGCGGGAGGAACCCTAAGCTCCTACGAGCAGTACTTC
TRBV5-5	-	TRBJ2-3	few	CASSLDLSTDTQYF	TGTGCCAGCAGCTTGGACCTTAGCACAGATACGCAGTATTTT
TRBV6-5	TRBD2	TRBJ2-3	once	CASSSPSGGSDTQYF	TGTGCCAGCAGTTCCCCTAGCGGGGGGTCCGATACGCAGTATTTT
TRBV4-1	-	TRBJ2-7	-	CASSQMTHEQYF	TGCGCCAGCAGCCAAATGACCCACGAGCAGTACTTC
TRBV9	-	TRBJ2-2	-	CASSVASTGTGELFF	TGTGCCAGCAGCGTAGCCAGTACGGGTACCGGGGAGCTGTTTTTT
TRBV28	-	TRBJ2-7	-	CASSPGQLVSEQYF	TGTGCATCATCCCCGGGACAATTAGTGTCCGAGCAGTACTTC
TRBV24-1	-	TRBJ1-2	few	CATSDSLPGQGGSNYGYTF	TGTGCCACCAGTGACTCCCTGCCGGGACAAGGAGGGTCTAACTATGGCTACACCTTC
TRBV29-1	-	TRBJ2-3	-	CSVRDIRADTQYF	TGCAGCGTTCGAGACATTCGAGCAGATACGCAGTATTTT
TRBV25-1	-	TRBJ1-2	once	CASSTTTGSTNYGYTF	TGTGCCAGCAGCACGACCACAGGGAGTACTAACTATGGCTACACCTTC
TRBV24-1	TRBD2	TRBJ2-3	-	CATRAGGPTDTQYF	TGTGCCACCAGAGCGGGGGGGCCGACAGATACGCAGTATTTT
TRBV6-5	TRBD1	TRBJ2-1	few	CASSYTGGWEQFF	TGTGCCAGCAGCTATACAGGGGGCTGGGAGCAGTTCTTC
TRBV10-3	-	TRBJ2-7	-	CAISESWAGLYEQYF	TGTGCCATCAGTGAGTCCTGGGCAGGGCTGTACGAGCAGTACTTC
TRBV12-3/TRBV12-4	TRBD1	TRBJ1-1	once	CASSFDGAGGTEAFF	TGTGCCAGCAGTTTCGATGGGGCAGGGGGAACTGAAGCTTTCTTT
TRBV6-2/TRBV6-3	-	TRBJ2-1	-	CASTQLGWNNEQFF	TGTGCCAGCACACAACTGGGTTGGAACAATGAGCAGTTCTTC
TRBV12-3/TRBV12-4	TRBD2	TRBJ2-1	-	CASRGTSGGRTYNEQFF	TGTGCCAGCAGGGGGACTAGCGGGGGGCGGACCTACAATGAGCAGTTCTTC
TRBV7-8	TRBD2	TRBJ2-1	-	CASSPKPREVTEQFF	TGTGCCAGCAGCCCCAAGCCCCGGGAGGTGACTGAGCAGTTCTTC
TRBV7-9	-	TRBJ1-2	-	CASSPHGGARNYGYTF	TGTGCCAGCAGTCCTCACGGGGGGGCTCGGAACTATGGCTACACCTTC
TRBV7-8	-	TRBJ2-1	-	CASSLVISAYNEQFF	TGTGCCAGCAGCTTAGTTATAAGCGCCTACAATGAGCAGTTCTTC
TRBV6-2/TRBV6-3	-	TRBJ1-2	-	CASSYAWGAGYTF	TGTGCCAGCAGTTACGCGTGGGGTGCTGGCTACACCTTC
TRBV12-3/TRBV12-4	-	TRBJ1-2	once	CAGSLDGNYGYTF	TGTGCCGGCAGTTTAGACGGGAACTATGGCTACACCTTC
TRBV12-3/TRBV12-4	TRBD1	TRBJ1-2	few	CASAGTGPSGYTF	TGTGCCAGTGCCGGGACAGGACCTAGTGGCTACACCTTC
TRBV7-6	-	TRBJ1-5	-	CVSSLAWGEPQHF	TGTGTCAGCAGCTTAGCCTGGGGAGAACCCCAGCATTTT
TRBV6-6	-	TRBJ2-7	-	CASSYSSPGREQYF	TGTGCCAGCAGTTACTCTTCGCCGGGACGGGAGCAGTACTTC
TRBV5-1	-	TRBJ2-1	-	CASSIRDSTYNEQFF	TGCGCCAGCAGCATCCGGGACTCGACCTACAATGAGCAGTTCTTC
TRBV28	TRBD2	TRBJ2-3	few	CASSGDGLAGDTQYF	TGTGCCAGCTCCGGGGATGGACTAGCGGGAGATACGCAGTATTTT
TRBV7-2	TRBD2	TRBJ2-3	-	CASSPRRSGRTDTQYF	TGTGCCAGCAGCCCCCGAAGAAGCGGGAGAACAGATACGCAGTATTTT
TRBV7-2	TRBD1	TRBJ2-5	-	CASSPDRGSWETQYF	TGTGCCAGCAGCCCCGACAGGGGGAGTTGGGAGACCCAGTACTTC
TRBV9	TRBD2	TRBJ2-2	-	CASSARAGGTGELFF	TGTGCCAGCAGCGCACGGGCGGGAGGGACCGGGGAGCTGTTTTTT
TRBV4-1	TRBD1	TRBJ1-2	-	CASSQGAGQASYGYTF	TGCGCCAGCAGCCAAGGGGCGGGACAGGCTAGCTATGGCTACACCTTC
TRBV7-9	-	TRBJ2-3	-	CASSRNGAGPRDTQYF	TGTGCCAGCAGTCGTAACGGGGCAGGGCCAAGAGATACGCAGTATTTT
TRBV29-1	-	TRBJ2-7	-	CSASGGRAYEQYF	TGCAGCGCTTCCGGCGGACGGGCCTACGAGCAGTACTTC
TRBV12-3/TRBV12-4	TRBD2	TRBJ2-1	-	CASRRAGGYNEQFF	TGTGCCAGCAGGCGAGCGGGAGGGTACAATGAGCAGTTCTTC
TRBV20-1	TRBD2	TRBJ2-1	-	CSARSILAATDNEQFF	TGCAGTGCTAGATCGATACTAGCGGCCACTGACAATGAGCAGTTCTTC
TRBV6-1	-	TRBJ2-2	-	CASTPTVPGPGELFF	TGTGCCAGCACCCCGACGGTCCCTGGCCCCGGGGAGCTGTTTTTT
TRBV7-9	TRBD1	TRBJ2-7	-	CASRSGTGADEQYF	TGTGCCAGCAGATCCGGGACAGGGGCGGACGAGCAGTACTTC
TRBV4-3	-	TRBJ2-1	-	CASSQVRTPYNEQFF	TGCGCCAGCAGCCAAGTTAGGACCCCGTACAATGAGCAGTTCTTC
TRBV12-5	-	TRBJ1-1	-	CASGPGEGRNTEAFF	TGTGCTAGTGGTCCTGGGGAGGGGCGGAACACTGAAGCTTTCTTT
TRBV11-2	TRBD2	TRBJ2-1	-	CASSSLSGANSYNEQFF	TGTGCCAGCAGCTCCCTTAGCGGGGCGAACTCCTACAATGAGCAGTTCTTC
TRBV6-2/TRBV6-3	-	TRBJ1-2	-	CASSYGQLNYGYTF	TGTGCCAGCAGTTACGGACAACTCAACTATGGCTACACCTTC
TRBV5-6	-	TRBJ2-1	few	CASSFQGPEQFF	TGTGCCAGCAGCTTTCAGGGGCCTGAGCAGTTCTTC
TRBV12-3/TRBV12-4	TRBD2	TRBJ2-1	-	CASSSSSGNSYNEQFF	TGTGCCAGCAGTTCCTCTAGCGGGAACTCCTACAATGAGCAGTTCTTC
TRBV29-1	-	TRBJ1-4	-	CSVEDTSTNEKLFF	TGCAGCGTTGAAGATACGTCAACTAATGAAAAACTGTTTTTT
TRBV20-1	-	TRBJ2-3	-	CSASNRTDTQYF	TGCAGTGCTAGTAACAGAACAGATACGCAGTATTTT
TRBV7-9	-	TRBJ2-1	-	CASTSSRSSYNEQFF	TGTGCCAGCACCTCTTCGAGGAGCTCCTACAATGAGCAGTTCTTC
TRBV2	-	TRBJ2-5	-	CASRKRLQETQYF	TGTGCCAGCAGAAAGCGCCTCCAAGAGACCCAGTACTTC
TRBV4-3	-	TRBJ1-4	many	CASSQDPGTDATNEKLFF	TGCGCCAGCAGCCAAGACCCCGGGACCGACGCAACTAATGAAAAACTGTTTTTT
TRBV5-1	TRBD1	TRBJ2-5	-	CASSPWGQDHENEQDF	TGCGCCAGCAGCCCCTGGGGACAGGATCACGAGAATGAGCAGGACTTC
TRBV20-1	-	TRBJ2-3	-	CSAHETDTDTQYF	TGCAGTGCCCACGAAACAGACACAGATACGCAGTATTTT
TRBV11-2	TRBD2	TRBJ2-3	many	CASSLGTSGYTDTQYF	TGTGCCAGCAGCCTCGGGACTAGCGGGTACACAGATACGCAGTATTTT
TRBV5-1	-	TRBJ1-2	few	CASSGGHAYGYTF	TGCGCCAGCAGCGGAGGACACGCTTATGGCTACACCTTC
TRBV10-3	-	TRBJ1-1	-	CAISERSIEAFF	TGTGCCATCAGTGAGAGGTCAATCGAAGCTTTCTTT
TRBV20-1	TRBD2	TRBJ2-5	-	CSATEASGGLIGSETQYF	TGCAGTGCTACCGAGGCTAGCGGGGGCTTAATAGGCAGCGAGACCCAGTACTTC